What follows are 3 T cell receptor beta chains derived from one specimen sequenced in a study of T cells in Graves' hyperthyroidism and ophthalmopathy. Amplified TCR beta CDR3 regions derived from RNA transcripts. The HTBI primer set was used in a first-round RT-PCR of the TCR CDR3. MiXCR was run by TCRdb on the multiplex PCR reads, yielding one entry per CDR3 protein. The data hold around 600,000 distinct CDR3 sequences, with approximately 14% observed a single time. Sequenced sample: blood. The receptor source for this set is a woman aged 25-40 years with Graves' hyperthyroidism.

In its sample, this clonotype was seen many times. The J gene is TRBJ2-3, the V gene TRBV5-1, with TRBD2 matching 10 bases. The CDR3 runs to 15 residues. V lost 6 bases and J lost 5; bases outside the gene matches: 9. CDR1 and CDR2 from the germline V gene are SGHRS and YFSETQ. Written as DNA, the CDR3 is TGCGCCAGCACCGTTAGCGGGAGGAGAGAAGATACGCAGTATTTT. Translated: CASTVSGRREDTQYF.

Ten or more counts support this clonotype. The chain recombines TRBV5-1 with TRBJ2-1; D is tentatively TRBD1 or TRBD2 (5 bases each). This CDR3 has 16 residues. Germline V lookup: CDR1 SGHRS, CDR2 YFSETQ. V lost 0 bases and J 6 bases, leaving 16 bases between the germline ends. The CDR3 loop is CASSLAMGRASNEQFF. CDR3 sequence (DNA): TGCGCCAGCAGCTTGGCCATGGGGCGGGCGAGCAATGAGCAGTTCTTC.

This clonotype showed up many times. The V and J genes are TRBV5-1 and TRBJ2-1; D remains unclear. The CDR3 sequence is 15 residues long. Germline CDR1 is SGHRS and CDR2 is YFSETQ. Trimming took off 0 bases at V and 4 bases at J, with 11 bases between the two ends. As DNA, the CDR3 is TGCGCCAGCAGCTTGGGGGAACAGAGTTACAATGAGCAGTTCTTC. Translation gives CASSLGEQSYNEQFF.